The next 26 T cell receptor beta chains were all read from a single sample in a study of OX40 agonist ivuxolimab in advanced cancers. The library was generated by the immunoSEQ multiplex PCR assay. The table was pulled from immuneACCESS by TCRdb, which kept in-frame rearrangements only. Such tables lose some clones; where checked, under half of the loss comes from unresolved V genes, and the rest has no known cause. The sample table holds tens of thousands of clones, of which roughly 85% were seen once. The leading ten clones occupy around 0.75% of the sample. The sample in question was CD4+ or CD8+ T cells sorted from blood, obtained in a trial of the OX40 agonist ivuxolimab. The receptors originated from an adult with an advanced solid tumor such as melanoma, head and neck, liver or kidney cancer.

The chain combines TRBV7-6 with TRBJ2-1; 9 positions match TRBD2. The CDR3 is made up of 14 amino acids. In germline, CDR1 is SGHVS, CDR2 FNYEAQ. With 6 bases clipped from V and 9 bases from J, the junction kept 9 bases outside the gene matches. DNA of the CDR3: TGTGCCAGCAGTCCTAGCGGGGCCCAGGGTGAGCAGTTCTTC. The encoded protein is CASSPSGAQGEQFF. The full variable domain, in which reference TRBV7-6 and TRBJ2-1 provide the parts outside the CDR3, is GAGVSQSPRYKVTKRGQDVALRCDPISGHVSLYWYRQALGQGPEFLTYFNYEAQQDKSGLPNDRFSAERPEGSISTLTIQRTEQRDSAMYRCASSPSGAQGEQFFGPGTRLTVL.

Points on this clone: The missing conserved phenylalanine or tryptophan at the end of this CDR3 makes a read error likely. The limits of the CDR3 on the DNA are not certain, so only TCRdb's listed CDR3 is given. V is TRBV5-8 and J is TRBJ1-1. The CDR3 spans 13 amino acids, including both terminal residues. The germline gives CDR1 SGHTS, CDR2 YDEGEE. The CDR3: CASSFAGGPRVAL.

The chain joins TRBV28 to TRBJ2-2; D may be TRBD1 (6 bases). CDR3 length: 17 residues. Between the trimmed V and J ends, which lost 5 bases and 1 base, there was a span of 17 bases. Per germline, CDR1 MDHEN and CDR2 SYDVKM. This CDR3 is CASSPYKGQMNTGELFF. CDR3 DNA: TGTGCCAGCAGTCCCTATAAAGGACAGATGAACACCGGGGAGCTGTTTTTT.

The V call is TRBV6-1, the J call TRBJ2-2; D might be TRBD1 (6 bases). Trimming took off 2 bases at V and 6 bases at J, with 10 bases between the two ends. CDR3 length equals 14 residues. Germline CDR1 is MNHNS and CDR2 is SASEGT. CDR3 loop: CASSEQTGSGELFF. DNA of the CDR3: TGTGCCAGCAGTGAACAAACAGGGTCCGGGGAGCTGTTTTTT.

This clone appeared once. The V gene is TRBV6-6, the J gene TRBJ1-5; no clear D. CDR3 length equals 12 residues. The germline gives CDR1 MNHNY, CDR2 SVGAGI (reference sequence). The V end was cut by 7 bases, the J end by 7 bases, with 11 bases between. CDR3 sequence reads: CASKVGEQPQHF. In DNA form, the CDR3 reads TGTGCCAGCAAGGTCGGGGAGCAGCCCCAGCATTTT.

The J gene is TRBJ1-2, the V gene TRBV2; a weak D match, TRBD1 (6 bases). The germline V and J ends were trimmed by 6 bases and 2 bases, with 16 bases remaining between them. Germline V gene lookup returns CDR1 SNHLY and CDR2 FYNNEI. This CDR3 comprises 15 residues. CDR3: CASSPLGGRNYGYTF. CDR3 DNA: TGTGCCAGCAGCCCCCTGGGGGGGCGCAACTATGGCTACACCTTC.

This chain uses TRBV10-3 with TRBJ1-4, with D perhaps TRBD1 (6 bases). This CDR3 spans 15 amino acids. Deletions cut 0 bases from V and 5 bases from J, with 10 bases between. Germline loops: CDR1 ENHRY, CDR2 SYGVKD. The CDR3 sequence: CAISESGGANEKLFF. The CDR3 DNA is TGTGCCATCAGTGAGTCAGGGGGTGCCAATGAAAAACTGTTTTTT.

Details on this clone: A junction boundary mismatches the germline segment, possibly from a read error. J is TRBJ1-1 and V is TRBV13, with D possibly matching TRBD1 (5 bases). There are 14 residues in the CDR3. CDR1 is PRHDT, CDR2 FYEKMQ, per germline (reference sequence). The DNA of the CDR3 is TGTGCCAGCAGGTTAGCTTGGGGCAGCACTGAAGCTTTCTTT. Its translation: CASRLAWGSTEAFF.

The chain carries TRBV18 and TRBJ1-1; D uncertain. The length of the CDR3 is 16 residues. V lost 0 bases, J lost 4 bases, and 15 bases lay in between. CDR1 and CDR2 from the germline V gene are KGHSH and LQKENI. As DNA, the CDR3 is TGTGCCAGCTCACCACCATCGGGCTATGGCCGCACTGAAGCTTTCTTT. Protein sequence: CASSPPSGYGRTEAFF.

This clone was observed once. The chain recombines TRBV11-3 with TRBJ2-1; D may be TRBD2 (5 bases). CDR1 is SGHNT, CDR2 YENEEA, per germline. The ends were cut back, 0 bases at V and 8 bases at J, with 20 bases in the middle. The CDR3 has 17 amino acids. The CDR3 DNA reads as TGTGCCAGCAGCTTAGATTGGAGCCCGTACTCGGAGGATGAGCAGTTCTTC. It translates to CASSLDWSPYSEDEQFF.

V gene TRBV19 combines with J gene TRBJ2-1; 7 positions match TRBD2. The J segment lost 0 bases and the V segment lost 7 bases, leaving 6 bases of the junction unmatched. CDR3 length: 15 amino acids. The germline CDR1 and CDR2 sequences are LNHDA and SQIVND (reference sequence). In DNA, the CDR3 is TGTGCCAGTAAGGGTGGCGGGAGCTCCTACAATGAGCAGTTCTTC. Protein: CASKGGGSSYNEQFF.

The rearrangement links TRBV5-1 to TRBJ2-5; D is unclear. The germline V gene encodes CDR1 SGHRS and CDR2 YFSETQ. The CDR3 extends over 15 amino acids. Trimming cost V 2 bases and J 4 bases, with 15 bases left between them. CDR3 in amino acids: CASSFDPIRVETQYF. The CDR3 nucleotides are TGCGCCAGCAGCTTCGACCCGATAAGGGTAGAGACCCAGTACTTC. The complete variable domain, with remaining parts taken from reference TRBV5-1 and TRBJ2-5, reads KAGVTQTPRYLIKTRGQQVTLSCSPISGHRSVSWYQQTPGQGLQFLFEYFSETQRNKGNFPGRFSGRQFSNSRSEMNVSTLELGDSALYLCASSFDPIRVETQYFGPGTRLLVL.

The chain carries TRBV28 and TRBJ2-1; TRBD2 matches at 14 bases. Germline V gene data show CDR1 as MDHEN and CDR2 as SYDVKM. This CDR3 is 16 amino acids long. The V and J ends lost 5 bases and 8 bases, in that order; junction bases with no gene match: 8. The DNA of the CDR3 is TGTGCCAGCAGTCCCCCGGGACTAGCGGGAGTTCATGAGCAGTTCTTC. The encoded protein is CASSPPGLAGVHEQFF.

The CDR3 nucleotides are TGTGCCAGCAGTCTCTCCGGGGGGGACAGGGGCTACGAGCAGTACTTC. It yields the protein CASSLSGGDRGYEQYF. The V call is TRBV7-8, the J call TRBJ2-7; 10 bases align to TRBD1. CDR3 length: 16 residues. Germline-derived CDR1 and CDR2 are SGHVS and FQNEAQ. Losses at the gene ends were 6 bases for V and 3 bases for J; bases not matched to a gene: 11. The variable domain in full, completed from reference TRBV7-8 and TRBJ2-7, reads GAGVSQSPRYKVAKRGQDVALRCDPISGHVSLFWYQQALGQGPEFLTYFQNEAQLDKSGLPSDRFFAERPEGSVSTLKIQRTQQEDSAVYLCASSLSGGDRGYEQYFGPGTRLTVT.

The gene calls are TRBV5-6 and TRBJ2-7; TRBD1 matches 11 bases. The CDR3 consists of 15 residues. Germline-derived CDR1 and CDR2 are SGHDT and YYEEEE. The ends lost 5 bases at V and 5 bases at J; junction bases unmatched: 9. This chain's CDR3 is CASRLSGTGGNEQYF. CDR3 DNA: TGTGCCAGCAGATTATCCGGGACAGGGGGAAACGAGCAGTACTTC.

The V and J genes are TRBV11-2 and TRBJ1-1, with D possibly matching TRBD1 (5 bases). V was cut by 7 bases and J by 1 base, with 13 bases left in between. This CDR3 is built from 14 residues. From germline, CDR1 is SGHAT and CDR2 FQNNGV. The chain's CDR3 is CASIQTGGNTEAFF. For the CDR3, the DNA is TGTGCCAGCATCCAAACAGGAGGGAACACTGAAGCTTTCTTT.

The chain has TRBV15 and TRBJ2-3; 10 bases agree with TRBD2. The CDR3 covers 13 residues. Germline CDR1 reads LNHNV; CDR2 reads YYDKDF (reference sequence). V lost 8 bases to trimming and J lost 3 bases; unmatched junction nucleotides: 2. This CDR3 reads CATRTSGTDTQYF. Written as DNA, the CDR3 is TGTGCCACCCGGACTAGCGGTACAGATACGCAGTATTTT.

The rearrangement joins TRBV7-3 to TRBJ2-7; the D gene is possibly TRBD2 (6 bases). Germline lookup yields CDR1 SGHTA and CDR2 FQGTGA. The length of the CDR3 is 13 residues. Between the trimmed V and J ends, which lost 3 bases and 3 bases, there was a span of 9 bases. The CDR3 bases are TGTGCCAGCAGCTTGTGGGGGGACTACGAGCAGTACTTC. It encodes CASSLWGDYEQYF.

V gene TRBV7-2 combines with J gene TRBJ2-1; 7 bases match TRBD2. V shed 2 bases and J 3 bases; nucleotides not matched to a gene: 7. Germline CDR1 SGHTA, CDR2 FQGNSA. This CDR3 contains 16 residues. CDR3 sequence reads: CASSLKGGSNYNEQFF. Written as DNA, the CDR3 is TGTGCCAGCAGCTTAAAAGGCGGGAGTAACTACAATGAGCAGTTCTTC. Full variable domain (rest looked up from reference TRBV7-2 and TRBJ2-1): GAGVSQSPSNKVTEKGKDVELRCDPISGHTALYWYRQSLGQGLEFLIYFQGNSAPDKSGLPSDRFSAERTGGSVSTLTIQRTQQEDSAVYLCASSLKGGSNYNEQFFGPGTRLTVL.

This clone appeared a single time. The gene calls are TRBV5-6 and TRBJ1-4, with D possibly matching TRBD1 (6 bases). The CDR3 runs 15 residues. CDR1 and CDR2 from the germline V gene are SGHDT and YYEEEE. V gave up 4 bases and J gave up 7 bases, with 17 bases separating them. CDR3 loop: CASSPPGAPAEKLFF. The DNA for the CDR3 is TGTGCCAGCAGCCCCCCAGGGGCGCCTGCTGAAAAACTGTTTTTT. The full variable domain, with the rest looked up from reference TRBV5-6 and TRBJ1-4, is DAGVTQSPTHLIKTRGQQVTLRCSPKSGHDTVSWYQQALGQGPQFIFQYYEEEERQRGNFPDRFSGHQFPNYSSELNVNALLLGDSALYLCASSPPGAPAEKLFFGSGTQLSVL.

The chain combines TRBV28 with TRBJ2-7, with a weak D call TRBD1 (5 bases). V lost 6 bases and J lost 0, with 15 bases in between. Per germline, CDR1 MDHEN and CDR2 SYDVKM. The CDR3 has 15 residues. CDR3 in amino acids: CASRNLGQGSYEQYF. The CDR3 bases are TGTGCCAGCAGGAACCTAGGGCAGGGCTCCTACGAGCAGTACTTC.

The V call is TRBV5-1, the J call TRBJ2-2; D could derive from TRBD1 or TRBD2 (6 bases each). V was trimmed by 4 bases and J by 5 bases, leaving 21 bases between them. Per germline, CDR1 SGHRS and CDR2 YFSETQ. The CDR3 is 17 amino acids. The chain's CDR3 is CASSPLGGRKGTGELFF. The DNA of the CDR3 is TGCGCCAGCAGCCCTCTCGGGGGCCGCAAGGGAACCGGGGAGCTGTTTTTT.

This chain joins TRBV6-5 and TRBJ2-1; D not resolved. Germline V lookup: CDR1 MNHEY, CDR2 SVGAGI. This CDR3 is 15 amino acids long. Trimming removed 6 bases at V and 2 bases at J, with 14 bases between. CDR3 nucleotide sequence: TGTGCCAGCAGCAATCGGGTCGGACCCTACAATGAGCAGTTCTTC. Its translation: CASSNRVGPYNEQFF.

The J gene is TRBJ2-3, the V gene TRBV7-2; tentatively, D is TRBD2 (5 bases). This CDR3 has 13 residues. Germline V gene sequence: CDR1 SGHTA, CDR2 FQGNSA. V gave up 1 base and J gave up 5 bases, with 7 bases separating them. This CDR3 is CASSLGTGDTQYF. The CDR3 DNA follows: TGTGCCAGCAGCTTAGGGACTGGAGATACGCAGTATTTT.

The CDR3 DNA follows: TGCGCCAGCAGCCCAAAACAGGGGATCAACGAGCAGTACTTC. Amino acids: CASSPKQGINEQYF. This rearrangement joins TRBV5-1 to TRBJ2-7; TRBD1 agrees at 7 bases. Losses at the gene ends were 4 bases for V and 5 bases for J; bases not matched to a gene: 9. This CDR3 is 14 amino acids long. Germline V gene sequence: CDR1 SGHRS, CDR2 YFSETQ.

The CDR3 coding sequence is TGCAGTGCTAACAGGGGGAATGAGCAGTTCTTC. Translated: CSANRGNEQFF. The rearrangement uses TRBV20-1 and TRBJ2-1; TRBD1 matches at 8 bases. The V segment lost 4 bases and the J segment 7 bases; nucleotides outside the gene matches: 0. CDR1 DFQATT and CDR2 SNEGSKA come from the germline V gene (reference sequence). The CDR3 is made up of 11 amino acids.